This TCR beta chain appears in the sequencing data of a study of T cells in Graves' hyperthyroidism and ophthalmopathy. Overall study findings and caveats: Most thyroid clonotypes that were expanded above 0.001 also turned up in blood. Ophthalmopathy stood apart from stable hyperthyroidism in a 13 V-J model.

Comments on this clonotype: Antigen specificity is unknown.

Amplification yielded TCR beta CDR3 regions, with RNA transcripts as the source. The HTBI primer set was used in a first-round RT-PCR of the TCR CDR3. TCRdb passed the multiplex PCR reads through MiXCR, listing each CDR3 protein once. Of around 600,000 distinct CDR3 sequences listed, about a sixth were seen once; the top ten hold roughly 3.3%. The sample taken for sequencing was blood. The receptor was derived from a woman aged 40-49 years with Graves' ophthalmopathy.

The DNA of the CDR3 is TGCGCCAGCAGCTTCAACCCACTCGGGAACACCATATATTTT. Translation gives CASSFNPLGNTIYF. The rearrangement joins TRBV5-1 to TRBJ1-3; D gene unclear. This CDR3 has 14 residues. CDR1 is SGHRS, CDR2 YFSETQ, per germline. V lost 2 bases and J lost 7, with 13 bases in between.